The 32 T cell receptor beta chains below come from one sample, sequenced in a study of cytomegalovirus exposure and HLA in healthy donors. The protocol was immunoSEQ multiplex PCR, while the TCRdb copy is restricted to in-frame clones and leaves out a portion. The sample shows about 49,000 clones, roughly nine tenths of them seen only once. The sample consisted of PBMCs. These receptors were taken from a man aged 18-30 years in good health and CMV-seronegative.

The V and J genes are TRBV27 and TRBJ1-1; D is unclear. The germline V gene encodes CDR1 MNHEY and CDR2 SMNVEV (reference sequence). Between the trimmed V and J ends, which lost 6 bases and 0 bases, there was a span of 11 bases. CDR3 length: 14 residues. As DNA, the CDR3 is TGTGCCAGCAGACCGCGAGATATGAACACTGAAGCTTTCTTT. Encoded protein: CASRPRDMNTEAFF.

The chain recombines TRBV21-1 with TRBJ1-1. TRBV21-1 is deemed a pseudogene. The CDR3 loop spans 13 amino acids. The CDR3 sequence is CASSKGGNTEAFF. DNA for the CDR3: TGTGCCAGCAGCAAAGGCGGCAACACTGAAGCTTTCTTT.

The chain employs TRBV11-3 and TRBJ2-3, with TRBD2 matching 7 bases. The CDR3 totals 16 residues. With 5 bases clipped from V and 4 bases from J, the junction kept 12 bases outside the gene matches. Germline loops: CDR1 SGHNT, CDR2 YENEEA. The CDR3 protein is CASSTRRWTSADTQYF. CDR3 bases: TGTGCCAGCAGCACCAGACGGTGGACTAGTGCAGATACGCAGTATTTT. The variable domain in full, completed from reference TRBV11-3 and TRBJ2-3, reads EAGVVQSPRYKIIEKKQPVAFWCNPISGHNTLYWYLQNLGQGPELLIRYENEEAVDDSQLPKDRFSAERLKGVDSTLKIQPAELGDSAVYLCASSTRRWTSADTQYFGPGTRLTVL.

The chain links TRBV30 to TRBJ1-2; D gene ambiguous. CDR1 is GTSNPN and CDR2 is SVGIG in the germline V gene (reference sequence). Trimming cost V 4 bases and J 1 base, with 13 bases left between them. The CDR3 length is 14 residues. Written as DNA, the CDR3 is TGTGCCTGGACCCCACGAGCTCTTAACTATGGCTACACCTTC. Amino acids: CAWTPRALNYGYTF.

The chain combines TRBV9 with TRBJ2-7; 7 bases line up with TRBD1. The V gene's germline CDR1 is SGDLS and CDR2 YYNGEE. J lost 0 bases, V lost 3 bases, and 15 bases had no gene match. This CDR3 has 18 amino acids. In DNA form, the CDR3 reads TGTGCCAGCAGCGCCGGATCCGTCTCGGACAGGCACTCCTACGAGCAGTACTTC. Amino acid sequence: CASSAGSVSDRHSYEQYF.

V is TRBV28 and J is TRBJ1-1, with D uncertain. The V end was cut by 4 bases, the J end by 7 bases, with 7 bases between. The CDR3 spans 11 residues. The germline gives CDR1 MDHEN, CDR2 SYDVKM. CDR3 in amino acids: CASSYRFEAFF. CDR3 sequence (DNA): TGTGCCAGCAGTTATAGATTTGAAGCTTTCTTT.

The rearrangement uses TRBV15 and TRBJ2-5; 7 bases map to TRBD1. Germline CDR1 reads LNHNV; CDR2 reads YYDKDF (reference sequence). V trimming: 3 bases; J trimming: 1 base; junction bases outside the gene matches: 11. The CDR3 runs 17 residues. The CDR3 DNA follows: TGTGCCACCAGCAGTACCCAATGGACAGGACGCCAAGAGACCCAGTACTTC. Amino acids: CATSSTQWTGRQETQYF.

This clone was recorded a few times. The chain recombines TRBV6-1 with TRBJ1-2; D gene unclear. Germline CDR1 and CDR2: MNHNS and SASEGT. The CDR3 has 15 residues. Trimming pared 1 base from V and 8 bases from J, leaving 17 bases between. The CDR3 DNA follows: TGTGCCAGCAGTGAAGTCCCCGGAGTACTATCCGGCTACACCTTC. As protein: CASSEVPGVLSGYTF.

This sequence joins TRBV7-8 and TRBJ1-5; a weak D match, TRBD1 (5 bases). Per germline, CDR1 SGHVS and CDR2 FQNEAQ. The CDR3 is 16 residues long. With 1 base removed from V and 0 bases from J, the gap between germline ends came to 10 bases. The CDR3 bases are TGTGCCAGCAGCTTAGAAGGGGCGACTAGCAATCAGCCCCAGCATTTT. The encoded protein is CASSLEGATSNQPQHF. The full variable domain, completed using reference TRBV7-8 and TRBJ1-5, is GAGVSQSPRYKVAKRGQDVALRCDPISGHVSLFWYQQALGQGPEFLTYFQNEAQLDKSGLPSDRFFAERPEGSVSTLKIQRTQQEDSAVYLCASSLEGATSNQPQHFGDGTRLSIL.

The rearrangement links TRBV7-9 to TRBJ2-7, with TRBD2 matching over 7 bases. The CDR3 runs 15 residues. V lost 5 bases to trimming and J lost 1 base; unmatched junction nucleotides: 8. Germline CDR1 and CDR2: SEHNR and FQNEAQ (reference sequence). The CDR3 DNA reads as TGTGCCAGCAGCACTATAAGCGGGGCATCCTACGAGCAGTACTTC. The encoded protein is CASSTISGASYEQYF.

CDR3 in amino acids: CASSQDLSGGGQYF. Here the CDR3 DNA reads TGCGCCAGCAGCCAAGATCTCTCAGGCGGGGGGCAGTACTTC. The rearrangement uses TRBV4-1 and TRBJ2-7, with 7 bases that match TRBD2. V trimming: 0 bases; J trimming: 9 bases; junction bases outside the gene matches: 8. Germline CDR1 MGHRA, CDR2 YSYEKL. CDR3 length: 14 residues.

The J gene is TRBJ2-3, the V gene TRBV18; weak D call: TRBD1 (5 bases). Trimming pared 5 bases from V and 0 bases from J, leaving 6 bases between. The CDR3 spans 13 residues. The germline V gene encodes CDR1 KGHSH and CDR2 LQKENI. The CDR3 is CASSAGSTDTQYF. The CDR3 nucleotides are TGTGCCAGCTCAGCAGGGAGCACAGATACGCAGTATTTT. Full variable domain (outside the CDR3, taken from reference TRBV18 and TRBJ2-3): NAGVMQNPRHLVRRRGQEARLRCSPMKGHSHVYWYRQLPEEGLKFMVYLQKENIIDESGMPKERFSAEFPKEGPSILRIQQVVRGDSAAYFCASSAGSTDTQYFGPGTRLTVL.

The rearrangement uses TRBV4-3 and TRBJ2-1, with TRBD2 as a possible D gene (6 bases). The CDR3 runs to 16 residues. CDR1 is LGHNA and CDR2 is YSLEER in the germline V gene. Between the trimmed V and J ends, which lost 5 bases and 3 bases, there was a span of 17 bases. The chain's CDR3 is CASSSTGGAFYNEQFF. CDR3 bases: TGCGCCAGCAGCTCAACCGGAGGGGCCTTCTACAATGAGCAGTTCTTC.

The V and J genes are TRBV27 and TRBJ2-3; 7 bases are shared with TRBD2. This CDR3 spans 16 amino acids. CDR1 is MNHEY, CDR2 SMNVEV, per germline (reference sequence). V lost 6 bases, J lost 4 bases, and 13 bases stayed unmatched. This CDR3 reads CASSLGGAGRADTQYF. CDR3 nucleotides: TGTGCCAGCAGCCTCGGGGGAGCGGGAAGGGCAGATACGCAGTATTTT.

The chain has TRBV19 and TRBJ2-1; 7 bases are shared with TRBD1. From germline, CDR1 is LNHDA and CDR2 SQIVND (reference sequence). J was trimmed by 6 bases and V by 6 bases; bases with no gene match: 11. The CDR3 is made up of 15 amino acids. The CDR3 loop reads CASRPPGTASNEQFF. CDR3 bases: TGTGCCAGTAGACCCCCCGGGACAGCCAGCAATGAGCAGTTCTTC.

V usage is TRBV11-3 and J usage is TRBJ2-5; maybe TRBD1 (6 bases). The germline V and J ends were trimmed by 4 bases and 4 bases, with 16 bases remaining between them. Germline values: CDR1 SGHNT, CDR2 YENEEA. The CDR3 totals 15 residues. The CDR3 nucleotides read TGTGCCAGCAGCTCGAACAGGGAATTGGGAGAGACCCAGTACTTC. Its translation: CASSSNRELGETQYF.

This rearrangement joins TRBV2 to TRBJ1-1, with 8 bases that match TRBD1. The germline gives CDR1 SNHLY, CDR2 FYNNEI. This CDR3 is built from 12 residues. V shed 6 bases and J 6 bases; nucleotides not matched to a gene: 3. CDR3 sequence (DNA): TGTGCCAGCAGGGACAGGGCGGCTGAAGCTTTCTTT. Protein: CASRDRAAEAFF.

The chain combines TRBV10-3 with TRBJ1-2, with D perhaps matching TRBD1 (5 bases). The V end was cut by 3 bases, the J end by 3 bases, with 11 bases between. The CDR3 spans 14 residues. The germline gives CDR1 ENHRY, CDR2 SYGVKD. The CDR3 DNA sequence: TGTGCCATCAGTGATCAGGGTACGGACTATGGCTACACCTTC. Amino acids: CAISDQGTDYGYTF.

The V gene is TRBV6-6, the J gene TRBJ2-7; D is possibly TRBD2 (7 bases). CDR3 size: 16 residues. Germline V lookup: CDR1 MNHNY, CDR2 SVGAGI (reference sequence). Trimming took off 4 bases at V and 3 bases at J, with 19 bases between the two ends. The CDR3, as DNA: TGTGCCAGCAGTTCCAGTGGGGGCGGGGGAAACTACGAGCAGTACTTC. Translated, it gives CASSSSGGGGNYEQYF.

The chain has TRBV29-1 and TRBJ2-7, with D perhaps TRBD1 (5 bases). The V end was cut by 2 bases, the J end by 0 bases, with 26 bases between. Germline V gene lookup returns CDR1 SQVTM and CDR2 ANQGSEA. The CDR3 has 19 amino acids. This CDR3 is CSVEPTPPRTGAYSYEQYF. DNA of the CDR3: TGCAGCGTTGAACCAACCCCCCCCCGAACAGGCGCCTACTCCTACGAGCAGTACTTC.

The chain links TRBV5-6 to TRBJ2-7, with TRBD2 matching 7 bases. CDR1 and CDR2 (germline): SGHDT, YYEEEE. This CDR3 spans 14 amino acids. The V and J ends lost 2 bases and 3 bases, in that order; junction bases with no gene match: 5. CDR3 protein: CASSLQAGHYEQYF. CDR3 in DNA: TGTGCCAGCAGCTTACAAGCGGGGCACTACGAGCAGTACTTC.

CDR3 sequence (DNA): TGTGCCAGCAGTTTAGCGGGATTAAGCGACGAGCAGTACTTC. Its translation: CASSLAGLSDEQYF. The chain uses TRBV27 and TRBJ2-7, with D maybe TRBD2 (6 bases). From germline, CDR1 is MNHEY and CDR2 SMNVEV (reference sequence). The CDR3 has 14 residues. V was shortened by 2 bases and J by 5 bases, with 13 bases between the two germline ends.

V is TRBV9 and J is TRBJ2-3; TRBD2 agrees at 8 bases. The CDR3 totals 18 residues. J lost 4 bases, V lost 4 bases, and 17 bases had no gene match. The germline V gene encodes CDR1 SGDLS and CDR2 YYNGEE. As DNA, the CDR3 is TGTGCCAGCAGCCCCAGCCTCCTCCCGGGACTAGGTTCAGATACGCAGTATTTT. Protein: CASSPSLLPGLGSDTQYF.

This clone was counted once. The chain joins TRBV5-4 to TRBJ2-1; TRBD2 agrees at 14 bases. The CDR3 sequence is 16 residues long. Germline CDR1 and CDR2: SGHNT and YYREEE (reference sequence). J was trimmed by 6 bases and V by 4 bases; bases with no gene match: 6. Here the CDR3 DNA reads TGTGCCAGCAGCCAAGGACTAGCGGGAGGTCTCAATGAGCAGTTCTTC. It translates to CASSQGLAGGLNEQFF. The full variable domain, in which reference TRBV5-4 and TRBJ2-1 provide the parts outside the CDR3, is ETGVTQSPTHLIKTRGQQVTLRCSSQSGHNTVSWYQQALGQGPQFIFQYYREEENGRGNFPPRFSGLQFPNYSSELNVNALELDDSALYLCASSQGLAGGLNEQFFGPGTRLTVL.

The rearrangement uses TRBV19 and TRBJ2-7; tentatively, D is TRBD2 (5 bases). Trimming took 5 bases from V and 0 from J, leaving 11 bases between them. CDR3 length equals 14 residues. Germline CDR1 LNHDA, CDR2 SQIVND (reference sequence). CDR3 DNA: TGTGCCAGTAGTGACGGTGGGAGCTCCTACGAGCAGTACTTC. Translating it yields CASSDGGSSYEQYF.

V and J are TRBV14 and TRBJ2-2; D gene unclear. V was clipped by 7 bases and J by 0 bases, with 9 bases between them. CDR3 length: 14 amino acids. The germline CDR1 and CDR2 sequences are SGHDN and FVKESK. DNA for the CDR3: TGTGCCAGCACCCCCGTAACGAACACCGGGGAGCTGTTTTTT. Translation gives CASTPVTNTGELFF.

The chain uses TRBV7-3 and TRBJ2-2, with D hard to call. CDR1 is SGHTA and CDR2 is FQGTGA in the germline V gene. The CDR3 spans 13 residues. The V end lost 0 bases, the J end lost 7 bases, and 6 bases lay between the germline ends. The CDR3 DNA reads as TGTGCCAGCAGCTTAACGAGGCACGGGGAGCTGTTTTTT. Translation gives CASSLTRHGELFF.

The chain links TRBV9 to TRBJ2-7, with 9 positions matching TRBD2. With 2 bases clipped from V and 4 bases from J, the junction kept 1 base outside the gene matches. Germline values: CDR1 SGDLS, CDR2 YYNGEE. The CDR3 runs 13 residues. The CDR3 loop reads CASSVSGSYEQYF. In nucleotides, the CDR3 is TGTGCCAGCAGCGTTAGCGGGAGTTACGAGCAGTACTTC.

This clone was observed a single time. The J gene is TRBJ1-2, the V gene TRBV6-5, with D perhaps matching TRBD1 (5 bases). V lost 4 bases, J lost 3 bases, and 9 bases lay in between. Germline CDR1 and CDR2: MNHEY and SVGAGI. The CDR3 sequence is 13 residues long. CDR3 in DNA: TGTGCCAGCAGTTCCAGGGAGGACTATGGCTACACCTTC. Its protein product is CASSSREDYGYTF.

The rearrangement uses TRBV9 and TRBJ2-5, with D perhaps TRBD2 (5 bases). Germline CDR1 is SGDLS and CDR2 is YYNGEE. V was cut by 3 bases and J by 0 bases, with 9 bases left in between. The CDR3 spans 14 residues. The CDR3, as DNA: TGTGCCAGCAGCGCCGGACTGAACCAAGAGACCCAGTACTTC. It translates to CASSAGLNQETQYF.

The chain is built from TRBV7-3 and TRBJ1-1, with 8 nucleotides matching TRBD1. V was pared by 5 bases and J by 6 bases, with 8 bases of the junction left unmatched. The CDR3 consists of 14 residues. Germline V gene sequence: CDR1 SGHTA, CDR2 FQGTGA. DNA for the CDR3: TGTGCCAGCAGCCCAAGACAGGGGAGCGCTGAAGCTTTCTTT. Translation gives CASSPRQGSAEAFF.

The table lists this clone with a few counts. The V gene is TRBV7-2, the J gene TRBJ1-5, with a weak D call TRBD1 (5 bases). V dropped 5 bases and J dropped 2 bases, with 10 bases sitting between them. The CDR3 has 14 amino acids. CDR1 and CDR2 from the germline V gene are SGHTA and FQGNSA. The CDR3 is CASSPQGGNQPQHF. CDR3 nucleotides: TGTGCCAGCAGCCCCCAGGGTGGCAATCAGCCCCAGCATTTT.